A single sample is the source of the 25 T cell receptor beta chains below, sequenced in a study of a mutant IDH1 vaccine in newly diagnosed glioma. Their antigen targets remain unknown. Time point reported: week 47, end of study. Doses of 300 ug of mutant IDH1 20-mer peptide were given with topical imiquimod. Generated by immunoSEQ multiplex PCR, the TCRdb table keeps only in-frame clones and is missing some. The sample holds about 59,000 clones, 75% to 90% seen once. Specimen: PBMCs, collected from a glioma patient whose treatment included an IDH1 peptide vaccine. These TCRs come from a man younger than 45 with glioma.

The J gene is TRBJ2-1, the V gene TRBV5-1; D could derive from TRBD1 or TRBD2 (5 bases each). The germline CDR1 and CDR2 sequences are SGHRS and YFSETQ. V dropped 4 bases and J dropped 0 bases, with 11 bases sitting between them. The CDR3 has 15 amino acids. The CDR3 nucleotides read TGCGCCAGCAGCCCGGGACGGAACTCCTACAATGAGCAGTTCTTC. Residues: CASSPGRNSYNEQFF. The variable domain in full, completed from reference TRBV5-1 and TRBJ2-1, reads KAGVTQTPRYLIKTRGQQVTLSCSPISGHRSVSWYQQTPGQGLQFLFEYFSETQRNKGNFPGRFSGRQFSNSRSEMNVSTLELGDSALYLCASSPGRNSYNEQFFGPGTRLTVL.

The V gene is TRBV18, the J gene TRBJ2-2, with D tentatively TRBD1 (5 bases). Germline CDR1 and CDR2: KGHSH and LQKENI. The CDR3 sequence is 12 residues long. Trimming pared 8 bases from V and 8 bases from J, leaving 12 bases between. The CDR3 spells CASLSQEGELFF. In DNA, the CDR3 is TGTGCCAGCCTTTCACAGGAAGGGGAGCTGTTTTTT.

The chain is built from TRBV18 and TRBJ2-5; 7 nucleotides match TRBD1. CDR1 is KGHSH and CDR2 is LQKENI in the germline V gene. V gave up 3 bases and J gave up 2 bases; unmatched junction bases: 0. The CDR3 length is 13 residues. The CDR3 here is CASSPRGQETQYF. Written as DNA, the CDR3 is TGTGCCAGCTCACCCAGGGGGCAAGAGACCCAGTACTTC.

This rearrangement joins TRBV4-2 to TRBJ2-4; D may be TRBD1 (6 bases). The germline gives CDR1 LGHNA, CDR2 YNFKEQ. This CDR3 has 16 residues. V was pared by 3 bases and J by 6 bases, with 18 bases between. The CDR3 spells CASSHLTGAGGNIQYF. CDR3 coding DNA: TGTGCCAGCAGCCACCTGACAGGAGCAGGCGGAAACATTCAGTACTTC.

V gene TRBV2 combines with J gene TRBJ2-2; D not resolved. CDR3 size: 14 residues. CDR1 SNHLY and CDR2 FYNNEI come from the germline V gene. V lost 5 bases and J 0 bases, leaving 7 bases between the germline ends. Here the CDR3 DNA reads TGTGCCAGCAGTTCCAGAACGAACACCGGGGAGCTGTTTTTT. This gives the protein CASSSRTNTGELFF.

The chain carries TRBV7-2 and TRBJ1-4, with D possibly matching TRBD1 (6 bases). V was pared by 1 base and J by 3 bases, with 15 bases between. Germline CDR1 is SGHTA and CDR2 is FQGNSA. There are 17 residues in the CDR3. CDR3 loop: CASSLVGGPTPNEKLFF. CDR3 bases: TGTGCCAGCAGCTTAGTCGGGGGGCCAACCCCTAATGAAAAACTGTTTTTT.

V and J are TRBV11-2 and TRBJ2-2; TRBD2 is a possible D gene (6 bases). V lost 1 base, J lost 0 bases, and 9 bases lay in between. CDR3 length: 16 amino acids. The germline V gene encodes CDR1 SGHAT and CDR2 FQNNGV. CDR3 residues: CASSLVRGTNTGELFF. CDR3 sequence (DNA): TGTGCCAGCAGCTTAGTACGGGGGACGAACACCGGGGAGCTGTTTTTT.

The sample holds a few counts of this clone. The V call is TRBV29-1, the J call TRBJ1-1; TRBD1 might be the D (5 bases). The V gene's germline CDR1 is SQVTM and CDR2 ANQGSEA. The ends were cut back, 6 bases at V and 4 bases at J, with 12 bases in the middle. This CDR3 contains 12 residues. The CDR3 sequence: CSVIRGGTEAFF. The CDR3 DNA sequence: TGCAGCGTGATACGTGGGGGCACTGAAGCTTTCTTT. Full variable domain (rest looked up from reference TRBV29-1 and TRBJ1-1): SAVISQKPSRDICQRGTSLTIQCQVDSQVTMMFWYRQQPGQSLTLIATANQGSEATYESGFVIDKFPISRPNLTFSTLTVSNMSPEDSSIYLCSVIRGGTEAFFGQGTRLTVV.

The V gene is TRBV27, the J gene TRBJ2-3; D is possibly TRBD2 (7 bases). The CDR3 length is 16 residues. Trimming left V 6 bases short and J 0 bases short, with 16 bases between. The germline CDR1 and CDR2 sequences are MNHEY and SMNVEV (reference sequence). The CDR3 sequence is CASRPEGGASTDTQYF. For the CDR3, the DNA is TGTGCCAGCAGGCCAGAGGGGGGGGCTAGCACAGATACGCAGTATTTT.

The J gene is TRBJ1-5, the V gene TRBV11-1; D is unclear. This CDR3 region has 13 residues. The ends were cut back, 2 bases at V and 5 bases at J, with 7 bases in the middle. CDR1 and CDR2 from the germline V gene are SGHAT and FQDESV (reference sequence). CDR3 amino acids: CASSLRRDQPQHF. The CDR3 DNA reads as TGTGCCAGCAGCTTAAGGAGGGATCAGCCCCAGCATTTT.

The gene calls are TRBV5-4 and TRBJ2-3; weak D call: TRBD2 (6 bases). The CDR3 runs to 13 residues. V lost 0 bases to trimming and J lost 10 bases, with 12 bases between them. Germline CDR1 and CDR2: SGHNT and YYREEE (reference sequence). CDR3 region: CASSLGPGVAQYF. CDR3 coding DNA: TGTGCCAGCAGCTTGGGGCCGGGGGTCGCGCAGTATTTT.

The genes are TRBV25-1 and TRBJ1-3; D not certain. The length of the CDR3 is 13 residues. Trimming removed 4 bases at V and 3 bases at J, with 7 bases between. From germline, CDR1 is MGHDK and CDR2 SYGVNS. The CDR3 loop is CASSVGLGNTIYF. CDR3 sequence (DNA): TGTGCCAGCAGTGTCGGTCTTGGAAACACCATATATTTT.

The genes are TRBV5-1 and TRBJ1-2; 7 bases line up with TRBD1. The CDR3 runs 13 residues. Germline CDR1 reads SGHRS; CDR2 reads YFSETQ. V lost 1 base, J lost 8 bases, and 5 bases stayed unmatched. The CDR3 nucleotides read TGCGCCAGCAGCTTGAAGGGGGCGCCGGGCTACACCTTC. It translates to CASSLKGAPGYTF.

V gene TRBV28 combines with J gene TRBJ1-2, with TRBD1 identical over 8 bases. In germline, CDR1 is MDHEN, CDR2 SYDVKM. The V segment lost 7 bases and the J segment 1 base; nucleotides outside the gene matches: 8. The CDR3 extends over 15 amino acids. CDR3 residues: CASKLQGVINYGYTF. The DNA of the CDR3 is TGTGCCAGCAAATTACAGGGGGTGATTAACTATGGCTACACCTTC.

J is TRBJ2-7 and V is TRBV2; the D is unclear. Trimming left V 8 bases short and J 3 bases short, with 11 bases between. Germline CDR1 reads SNHLY; CDR2 reads FYNNEI. The CDR3 spans 12 residues. The CDR3 protein is CASSGRDYEQYF. CDR3 nucleotides: TGTGCCAGCTCAGGTAGGGACTACGAGCAGTACTTC.

The chain is built from TRBV7-8 and TRBJ2-1, with TRBD2 matching over 8 bases. Germline CDR1 is SGHVS and CDR2 is FQNEAQ. Trimming cost V 1 base and J 1 base; bases outside gene matches: 3. CDR3 length: 16 amino acids. CDR3 coding DNA: TGTGCCAGCAGCTTAGGTGCTAGCGGGTCCTACAATGAGCAGTTCTTC. This gives the protein CASSLGASGSYNEQFF. Drawing the rest from reference TRBV7-8 and TRBJ2-1, the complete variable domain is GAGVSQSPRYKVAKRGQDVALRCDPISGHVSLFWYQQALGQGPEFLTYFQNEAQLDKSGLPSDRFFAERPEGSVSTLKIQRTQQEDSAVYLCASSLGASGSYNEQFFGPGTRLTVL.

This chain uses TRBV10-1 with TRBJ2-7, with D possibly being TRBD1 or TRBD2 (5 bases each). The CDR3 runs to 15 residues. Trimming took 3 bases from V and 3 from J, leaving 15 bases between them. Per germline, CDR1 WNHNN and CDR2 SYGVQD (reference sequence). The DNA of the CDR3 is TGCGCCAGCAGTGAATCCGGGACGGCACACTACGAGCAGTACTTC. This sequence encodes CASSESGTAHYEQYF.

V is TRBV7-9 and J is TRBJ1-5, with D possibly matching TRBD1 (6 bases). The germline V gene has CDR1 SEHNR and CDR2 FQNEAQ (reference sequence). Trimming pared 5 bases from V and 0 bases from J, leaving 14 bases between. This CDR3 has 16 residues. As DNA, the CDR3 is TGTGCCAGCAGCATGGGGGGACATCTTAGCAATCAGCCCCAGCATTTT. This gives the protein CASSMGGHLSNQPQHF.

This chain uses TRBV5-5 with TRBJ1-2, with D tentatively TRBD1 (5 bases). The CDR3 covers 16 residues. Germline loops: CDR1 SGHKS, CDR2 YYEKEE (reference sequence). V dropped 0 bases and J dropped 7 bases, with 19 bases sitting between them. CDR3 region: CASSLGPMGGTPGYTF. CDR3 in DNA: TGTGCCAGCAGCTTGGGTCCTATGGGTGGGACTCCTGGCTACACCTTC.

J is TRBJ2-6 and V is TRBV6-4; D not certain. Trimming removed 5 bases at V and 2 bases at J, with 7 bases between. The CDR3 extends over 14 amino acids. The germline V gene encodes CDR1 MRHNA and CDR2 SNTAGT. Written as DNA, the CDR3 is TGTGCCAGCAGTCCCCTCGCTGGGGCCAACGTCCTGACTTTC. Translated, it gives CASSPLAGANVLTF.

J is TRBJ2-5 and V is TRBV11-2, with D perhaps matching TRBD1 or TRBD2 (5 bases each). CDR1 SGHAT and CDR2 FQNNGV come from the germline V gene. Trimming removed 2 bases at V and 4 bases at J, with 11 bases between. The CDR3 has 14 residues. For the CDR3, the DNA is TGTGCCAGCAGCTTACGGGGCCTCGGAGAGACCCAGTACTTC. Translating gives CASSLRGLGETQYF.

The chain uses TRBV2 and TRBJ1-5, with D unclear. The CDR3 extends over 14 amino acids. Deletions cut 5 bases from V and 6 bases from J, with 14 bases between. Germline V CDR1 and CDR2: SNHLY, FYNNEI. CDR3 residues: CASSPGQAAQPQHF. The CDR3 DNA is TGTGCCAGCAGTCCGGGCCAAGCGGCTCAGCCCCAGCATTTT.

This chain joins TRBV5-1 and TRBJ1-2; D is undetermined. This CDR3 comprises 12 residues. V shed 2 bases and J shed 4 bases, with 6 bases lying between them. Germline V lookup: CDR1 SGHRS, CDR2 YFSETQ. CDR3 sequence reads: CASSFTTYGYTF. Written as DNA, the CDR3 is TGCGCCAGCAGCTTTACCACCTATGGCTACACCTTC.

This chain connects TRBV10-3 to TRBJ2-4; 10 nucleotides match TRBD1. V shed 0 bases and J 1 base; nucleotides not matched to a gene: 0. The CDR3 is made up of 16 amino acids. Germline V gives CDR1 ENHRY, CDR2 SYGVKD. The CDR3: CAISESGQGAKNIQYF. CDR3 coding DNA: TGTGCCATCAGTGAGTCGGGACAGGGGGCCAAAAACATTCAGTACTTC.

J is TRBJ1-5 and V is TRBV2; possible D gene TRBD1, 5 bases. Germline loops: CDR1 SNHLY, CDR2 FYNNEI. V was cut by 1 base and J by 0 bases, with 7 bases left in between. The CDR3 is 15 residues long. The CDR3 loop is CASSEGGFSNQPQHF. Here the CDR3 DNA reads TGTGCCAGCAGTGAAGGGGGGTTTAGCAATCAGCCCCAGCATTTT.